Presented here are 20 T cell receptor beta chains from one specimen sequenced in a study of T cells in Graves' hyperthyroidism and ophthalmopathy. Using RNA transcripts as the source, TCR beta CDR3 regions were amplified. The TCR CDR3 was amplified in a first-round RT-PCR using the HTBI primer set. TCRdb analysed the multiplex PCR reads with MiXCR anew, one entry per CDR3 protein. Of some 400,000 distinct CDR3 sequences listed, approximately 15% are singletons. Sample: blood. The receptors come from a woman aged 60-75 years with Graves' hyperthyroidism.

This clonotype came up many times. The chain combines TRBV5-1 with TRBJ2-7; TRBD1 agrees at 8 bases. V shed 0 bases and J 6 bases; nucleotides not matched to a gene: 8. Germline CDR1 and CDR2: SGHRS and YFSETQ. The CDR3 covers 15 residues. Here the CDR3 reads CASSLEATGVSEQYF. The CDR3 nucleotides read TGCGCCAGCAGCTTGGAGGCGACAGGGGTCTCCGAGCAGTACTTC.

This clonotype was detected ten times or more. The rearrangement joins TRBV29-1 to TRBJ2-1, with a tentative D call TRBD1 (7 bases). V lost 7 bases and J lost 3, with 16 bases in between. Germline CDR1 SQVTM, CDR2 ANQGSEA. This CDR3 is built from 14 residues. The CDR3 DNA reads as TGCAGCGCAGTGGAGGGGACAGTCTACAATGAGCAGTTCTTC. Translation: CSAVEGTVYNEQFF.

This clonotype was observed at least ten times. CDR3 loop: CASSQDGSGEKLFF. CDR3 DNA sequence: TGTGCCAGCAGCCAAGATGGAAGCGGGGAAAAACTGTTTTTT. The chain uses TRBV3-1 and TRBJ1-4, with no clear D. Trimming removed 0 bases at V and 8 bases at J, with 10 bases between. The CDR3 spans 14 residues. Germline V gives CDR1 LGHDT, CDR2 YNNKEL (reference sequence).

The genes are TRBV6-1 and TRBJ2-7, with D possibly matching TRBD2 (7 bases). The CDR3 is 14 amino acids. CDR1 and CDR2 (germline): MNHNS, SASEGT. Trimming left V 6 bases short and J 3 bases short, with 15 bases between. In nucleotides, the CDR3 is TGTGCCAGCAGAGGGGGGGGTTTCGGCTACGAGCAGTACTTC. Translation gives CASRGGGFGYEQYF.

This clonotype appeared many times. This chain connects TRBV11-2 to TRBJ2-7, with 8 bases lining up with TRBD1. The CDR3 extends over 15 amino acids. With 0 bases clipped from V and 6 bases from J, the junction kept 7 bases outside the gene matches. The germline gives CDR1 SGHAT, CDR2 FQNNGV. The CDR3 protein is CASSLDWDRRLEQYF. The DNA of the CDR3 is TGTGCCAGCAGCTTAGATTGGGACAGGCGGCTCGAGCAGTACTTC.

V is TRBV19 and J is TRBJ2-7, with 9 bases lining up with TRBD1. V shed 8 bases, J shed 8 bases, and the junction held 10 bases outside the gene matches. CDR1 and CDR2 from the germline V gene are LNHDA and SQIVND (reference sequence). CDR3 size: 13 residues. The CDR3 loop reads CASGGGQGPQQYF. The CDR3 coding sequence is TGTGCCAGTGGGGGGGGACAGGGACCCCAGCAGTACTTC.

The rearrangement joins TRBV24-1 to TRBJ1-2; 9 bases match TRBD1. Germline CDR1 KGHDR, CDR2 SFDVKD. V dropped 4 bases and J dropped 5; count of bases not matched to a gene: 7. This CDR3 has 15 residues. CDR3: CATSEGAGTGYGYTF. The CDR3 DNA follows: TGTGCCACCAGTGAAGGTGCCGGGACAGGGTATGGCTACACCTTC.

This clonotype has a count of ten or more. The chain links TRBV12-3 or TRBV12-4 to TRBJ2-5, with TRBD2 matching 8 bases. After removal of 5 bases from V and 2 bases from J, the junction contained 10 bases not matched to a gene. The CDR3 covers 16 residues. As DNA, the CDR3 is TGTGCCAGCAGTGCTACTGGACTAGCAGAACAAGAGACCCAGTACTTC. Translating gives CASSATGLAEQETQYF.

This clonotype was detected many times. The chain joins TRBV7-9 to TRBJ2-5; D is possibly TRBD1 or TRBD2 (6 bases each). The length of the CDR3 is 14 residues. Germline loops: CDR1 SEHNR, CDR2 FQNEAQ (reference sequence). The ends were cut back, 5 bases at V and 4 bases at J, with 14 bases in the middle. CDR3 nucleotide sequence: TGTGCCAGCAGCCGGAGGAGGGGGGTAGAGACCCAGTACTTC. This codes for CASSRRRGVETQYF.

This clonotype was found many times. This chain uses TRBV5-1 with TRBJ1-1; 8 nucleotides agree with TRBD1. The junction had 8 bases not matched to a gene; V was cut back by 0 bases and J by 4 bases. Germline lookup yields CDR1 SGHRS and CDR2 YFSETQ. This CDR3 contains 16 residues. Written as DNA, the CDR3 is TGCGCCAGCAGCTTGGCTTTCGCGACAGGGGTCACTGAAGCTTTCTTT. As protein: CASSLAFATGVTEAFF.

Ten or more counts support this clonotype. The gene calls are TRBV2 and TRBJ2-6, with D perhaps matching TRBD1 (5 bases). The CDR3 sequence is 15 residues long. Germline-derived CDR1 and CDR2 are SNHLY and FYNNEI. Trimming stripped 7 bases from V and 0 bases from J, with 10 bases between. Here the CDR3 DNA reads TGTGCCAGCAAGCAGGGAAACTCTGGGGCCAACGTCCTGACTTTC. Encoded protein: CASKQGNSGANVLTF.

Written as DNA, the CDR3 is TGTGCCAGCAGCTCGCGACAAGCGTACCAAGAGACCCAGTACTTC. Protein sequence: CASSSRQAYQETQYF. This chain links TRBV11-3 with TRBJ2-5; D uncertain. The CDR3 runs 15 residues. V lost 4 bases and J 0 bases, leaving 12 bases between the germline ends. Germline loops: CDR1 SGHNT, CDR2 YENEEA.

This clonotype occurred many times. This chain joins TRBV20-1 and TRBJ1-2; D gene uncertain. The V end was cut by 5 bases, the J end by 0 bases, with 13 bases between. This CDR3 region has 14 residues. Germline lookup yields CDR1 DFQATT and CDR2 SNEGSKA (reference sequence). CDR3 nucleotide sequence: TGCAGTGCTCCTACAGTGGGGTCTAACTATGGCTACACCTTC. Protein sequence: CSAPTVGSNYGYTF.

This clonotype was seen ten or more times. The chain couples TRBV5-1 to TRBJ2-5; maybe TRBD1 (5 bases). V lost 6 bases and J lost 2, with 17 bases in between. Germline CDR1 SGHRS, CDR2 YFSETQ. This CDR3 comprises 15 residues. The CDR3 sequence: CASTFGAISQETQYF. The CDR3 nucleotides read TGCGCCAGCACCTTTGGGGCGATTTCACAAGAGACCCAGTACTTC.

V and J are TRBV11-2 and TRBJ2-1; maybe TRBD2 (6 bases). Trimming pared 6 bases from V and 8 bases from J, leaving 20 bases between. CDR3 length equals 15 residues. Germline-derived CDR1 and CDR2 are SGHAT and FQNNGV. The CDR3 bases are TGTGCCAGCAGTTACTCGGCGGTCGGCGGGGATGAGCAGTTCTTC. Amino acids: CASSYSAVGGDEQFF.

This clonotype came up many times. The CDR3 DNA sequence: TGTGCCAGCTCACCAGATAGGGGGTCTGAAGCTTTCTTT. Residues: CASSPDRGSEAFF. This sequence joins TRBV18 and TRBJ1-1, with D perhaps matching TRBD1 (6 bases). There are 13 residues in the CDR3. V was trimmed by 2 bases and J by 6 bases, leaving 10 bases between them. Germline V gene data show CDR1 as KGHSH and CDR2 as LQKENI.

This clonotype has a count of ten or more. The V call is TRBV6-4, the J call TRBJ2-3, with 9 bases fitting TRBD1. Germline CDR1 is MRHNA and CDR2 is SNTAGT. This CDR3 region has 13 residues. Germline trimming cut 9 bases from V and 4 bases from J; bases unmatched to any gene: 5. The CDR3 nucleotides read TGTGCCAGGAGGGACAGGGCGGCAGATACGCAGTATTTT. It codes for CARRDRAADTQYF.

This chain connects TRBV20-1 to TRBJ2-1, with a possible D match to TRBD2 (9 bases). The CDR3 length is 23 residues. Deletions cut 6 bases from V and 6 bases from J, with 45 bases between. CDR1 is DFQATT, CDR2 SNEGSKA, per germline (reference sequence). CDR3 coding DNA: TGCAGTGCCCCAAAAATGCCGGGACAGGCGACTTCTAGCGGGGTGGGCAGTTTCAATGAGCAGTTCTTC. This encodes CSAPKMPGQATSSGVGSFNEQFF.

V usage is TRBV3-1 and J usage is TRBJ2-1, with TRBD2 matching over 7 bases. Looked up from germline, CDR1 is LGHDT and CDR2 is YNNKEL (reference sequence). This CDR3 region has 14 residues. With V trimmed by 3 bases and J by 5 bases, 4 bases remained unmatched. The CDR3 protein is CASSQHTSDNEQFF. CDR3 nucleotides: TGTGCCAGCAGCCAGCACACTAGCGACAATGAGCAGTTCTTC.

This clonotype was seen repeatedly, ten times or more. V and J are TRBV7-9 and TRBJ2-1; TRBD1 matches 8 bases. In germline, CDR1 is SEHNR, CDR2 FQNEAQ (reference sequence). The J segment lost 8 bases and the V segment lost 4 bases, leaving 1 base of the junction unmatched. This CDR3 region has 12 residues. CDR3 sequence: CASSSTGDEQFF. For the CDR3, the DNA is TGTGCCAGCAGCTCGACAGGGGATGAGCAGTTCTTC.